One T cell receptor beta chain is described in this entry. This entry is derived from a study of monozygotic twins with inflammatory bowel disease. The length of the CDR3 is 12 residues. Germline CDR1 reads SQVTM; CDR2 reads ANQGSEA. TCRdb processed the 5' RACE reads again and assigns one entry to each CDR3 protein, with no DNA. Across fewer than 400,000 distinct CDR3 sequences, the top ten clones capture roughly 5.3% of the sample. This TCR derives from a human donor with ulcerative colitis or Crohn's disease, or a healthy co-twin of an affected twin (not recorded which). The sequenced material came from blood. The chain joins TRBV29-1 to TRBJ2-7; TCRdb calls TRBD1, which cannot be checked without DNA. This CDR3 is CSAEQGENEQYF.